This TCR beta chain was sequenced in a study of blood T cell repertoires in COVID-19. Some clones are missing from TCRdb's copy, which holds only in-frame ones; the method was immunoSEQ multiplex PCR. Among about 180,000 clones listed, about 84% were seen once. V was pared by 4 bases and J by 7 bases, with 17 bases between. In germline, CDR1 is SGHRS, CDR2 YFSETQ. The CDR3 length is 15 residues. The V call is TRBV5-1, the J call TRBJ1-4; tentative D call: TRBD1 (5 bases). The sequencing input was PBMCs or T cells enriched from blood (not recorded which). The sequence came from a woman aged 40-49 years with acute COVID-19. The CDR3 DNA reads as TGCGCCAGCAGCCCCGAGGCGGGGCGTTCTGAAAAACTGTTTTTT. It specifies CASSPEAGRSEKLFF.